The 2 T cell receptor beta chains presented below share a single source sample, sequenced in a study of blood T cell repertoires in COVID-19. Using immunoSEQ multiplex PCR, the repertoire was profiled, and TCRdb retains in-frame clones only, with some absent. The sample lists about 110,000 clones; 88% were seen once. Sequencing was performed on peripheral blood. These receptor sequences come from a human donor in a cohort sampled during active COVID-19.

The gene calls are TRBV19 and TRBJ1-2; TRBD1 matches 10 bases. The ends lost 3 bases at V and 4 bases at J; junction bases unmatched: 5. The CDR3 sequence is 15 residues long. Per the germline V gene, CDR1 is LNHDA and CDR2 is SQIVND (reference sequence). CDR3: CASSIGTGVSYGYTF. For the CDR3, the DNA is TGTGCCAGTAGTATCGGGACAGGGGTTAGCTATGGCTACACCTTC.

This sequence joins TRBV5-1 and TRBJ2-5, with TRBD1 identical over 8 bases. CDR1 SGHRS and CDR2 YFSETQ come from the germline V gene. Trimming at V came to 4 bases and at J to 5 bases, leaving 7 bases not matched to a gene. This CDR3 contains 14 residues. Written as DNA, the CDR3 is TGCGCCAGCAGCACGACAGGGGCGGGGGAGACCCAGTACTTC. The encoded protein is CASSTTGAGETQYF.